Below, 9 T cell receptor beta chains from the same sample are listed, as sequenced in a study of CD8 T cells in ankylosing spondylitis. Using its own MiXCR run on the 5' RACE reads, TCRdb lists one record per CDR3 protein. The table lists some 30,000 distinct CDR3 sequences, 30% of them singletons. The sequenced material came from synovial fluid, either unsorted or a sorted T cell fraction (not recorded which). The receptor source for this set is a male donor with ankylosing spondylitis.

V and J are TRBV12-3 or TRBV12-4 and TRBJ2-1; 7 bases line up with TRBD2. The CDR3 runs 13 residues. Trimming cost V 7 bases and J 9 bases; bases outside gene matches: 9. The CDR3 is CASTFTSVLEQFF. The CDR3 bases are TGTGCCAGCACTTTTACTAGCGTCCTTGAGCAGTTCTTC.

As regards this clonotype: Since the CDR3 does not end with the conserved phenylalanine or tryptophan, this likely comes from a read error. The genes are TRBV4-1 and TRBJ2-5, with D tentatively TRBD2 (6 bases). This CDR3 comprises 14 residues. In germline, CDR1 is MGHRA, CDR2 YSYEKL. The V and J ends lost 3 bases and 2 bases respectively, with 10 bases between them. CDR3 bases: TGCGCCAGCAGCCAGGGGGGAAGTCAAGAGACCCAGTACTCC. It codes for CASSQGGSQETQYS.

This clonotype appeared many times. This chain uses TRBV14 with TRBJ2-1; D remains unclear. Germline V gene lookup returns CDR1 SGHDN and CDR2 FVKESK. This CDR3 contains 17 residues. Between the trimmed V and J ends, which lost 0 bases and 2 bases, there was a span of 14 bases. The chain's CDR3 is CASSQESATWTYNEQFF. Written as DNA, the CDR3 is TGTGCCAGCAGCCAAGAGTCCGCTACCTGGACCTACAATGAGCAGTTCTTC.

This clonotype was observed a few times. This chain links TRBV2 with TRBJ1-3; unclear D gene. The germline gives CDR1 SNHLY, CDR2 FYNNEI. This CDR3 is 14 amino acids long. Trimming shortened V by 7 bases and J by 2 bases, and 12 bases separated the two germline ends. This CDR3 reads CASTPPGAGNTIYF. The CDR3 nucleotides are TGTGCCAGCACCCCCCCCGGGGCTGGAAACACCATATATTTT.

The CDR3 nucleotides read TGTGCCAGCAGCTTACGGTACAAGAACACCGGGGAGCTGTTTTTT. Protein: CASSLRYKNTGELFF. The chain is built from TRBV13 and TRBJ2-2, with no clear D. This CDR3 is built from 15 residues. CDR1 and CDR2 from the germline V gene are PRHDT and FYEKMQ (reference sequence). Trimming took 2 bases from V and 1 from J, leaving 8 bases between them.

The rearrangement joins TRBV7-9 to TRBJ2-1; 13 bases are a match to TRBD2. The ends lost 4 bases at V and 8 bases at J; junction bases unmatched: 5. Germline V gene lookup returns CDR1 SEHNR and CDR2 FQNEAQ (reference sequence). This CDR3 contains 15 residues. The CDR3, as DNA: TGTGCCAGCAGCTCCAGGACTAGCGGGGGCGATGAGCAGTTCTTC. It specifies CASSSRTSGGDEQFF.

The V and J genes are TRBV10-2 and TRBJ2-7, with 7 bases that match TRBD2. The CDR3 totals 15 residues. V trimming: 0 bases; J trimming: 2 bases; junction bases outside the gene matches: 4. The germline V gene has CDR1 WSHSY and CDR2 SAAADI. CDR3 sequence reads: CASSESREGPYEQYF. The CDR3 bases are TGCGCCAGCAGTGAGTCGAGGGAGGGCCCCTACGAGCAGTACTTC.

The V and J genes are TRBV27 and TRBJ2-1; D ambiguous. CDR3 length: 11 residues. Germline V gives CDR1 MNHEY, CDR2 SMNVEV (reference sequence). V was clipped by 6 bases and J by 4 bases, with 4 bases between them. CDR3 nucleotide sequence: TGTGCCAGCAGCGGTTACAATGAGCAGTTCTTC. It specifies CASSGYNEQFF.

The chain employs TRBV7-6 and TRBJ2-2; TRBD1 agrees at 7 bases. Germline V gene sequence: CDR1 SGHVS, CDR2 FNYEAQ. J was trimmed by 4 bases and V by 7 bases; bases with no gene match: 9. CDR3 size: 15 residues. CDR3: CASTLGTAFTGELFF. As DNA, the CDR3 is TGTGCCAGCACCCTCGGGACAGCCTTCACCGGGGAGCTGTTTTTT.